A single sample is the source of the 23 T cell receptor beta chains below, sequenced in a study of shared clonotypes between healthy human individuals. The table came from immunoSEQ multiplex PCR; TCRdb's copy has only in-frame clones and leaves some out. The profile covers hundreds of thousands of clones, with over 65% appearing a single time and over 10% taken by the ten largest. The sample comprised PBMCs. Source of these receptors: a woman aged 40-49 years in good health. Some clones in this sample may be carry-over from other donors' samples.

V is TRBV28 and J is TRBJ2-7, with 7 bases fitting TRBD1. Germline V gene sequence: CDR1 MDHEN, CDR2 SYDVKM. This CDR3 is built from 15 residues. The V segment lost 6 bases and the J segment 4 bases; nucleotides outside the gene matches: 12. The CDR3 protein is CASSSSGTVGYEQYF. The CDR3 DNA follows: TGTGCCAGCAGCAGTTCCGGGACAGTAGGTTACGAGCAGTACTTC.

The J gene is TRBJ2-2, the V gene TRBV10-2, with TRBD1 identical over 9 bases. CDR3 length equals 16 residues. CDR1 WSHSY and CDR2 SAAADI come from the germline V gene. Germline trimming cut 2 bases from V and 8 bases from J; bases unmatched to any gene: 9. DNA for the CDR3: TGCGCCAGCAGTGAGCCGGGACAGGGCTGGTCGGGGGAGCTGTTTTTT. Translation: CASSEPGQGWSGELFF.

V is TRBV6-5 and J is TRBJ1-2, with no clear D. CDR1 MNHEY and CDR2 SVGAGI come from the germline V gene. This CDR3 region has 11 residues. The V gene lost 5 bases and the J gene lost 7 bases, with 8 bases spanning the gap. The CDR3 DNA reads TGTGCCAGCAGTCGAGACATTGGCTACACCTTC. It is translated as CASSRDIGYTF.

This clone has just a few counts. The chain recombines TRBV7-5 with TRBJ1-1; no check of the table's D call, TRBD1, against the DNA was made. TRBV7-5 has pseudogene status. The CDR3 covers 15 residues. CDR3 residues: CVRSRRDRGVTEAFF. CDR3 nucleotide sequence: TGTGTCAGAAGCCGACGGGACAGGGGTGTTACTGAAGCTTTCTTT.

This clone was recorded once. The gene calls are TRBV27 and TRBJ2-4; D may be TRBD1 (6 bases). Germline values: CDR1 MNHEY, CDR2 SMNVEV (reference sequence). CDR3 length: 16 residues. Trimming removed 3 bases from V and 15 bases from J, with 27 bases in between. CDR3 amino acids: CASSFRSGARQEKVYF. CDR3 sequence (DNA): TGTGCCAGCAGTTTCCGTTCTGGCGCCCGACAGGAAAAAGTGTACTTC.

A word on this clone: Within the sample, other DNA sequences also encode this same CDR3. The rearrangement links TRBV18 to TRBJ2-7; 11 positions match TRBD2. Germline V CDR1 and CDR2: KGHSH, LQKENI. The CDR3 is 15 amino acids. Trimming took 0 bases from V and 3 from J; bases not matched to a gene: 1. CDR3 residues: CASSPPGTSGYEQYF. The CDR3 DNA sequence: TGTGCCAGCTCACCACCGGGGACTAGCGGCTACGAGCAGTACTTC. Filled out from reference TRBV18 and TRBJ2-7, the complete variable domain reads NAGVMQNPRHLVRRRGQEARLRCSPMKGHSHVYWYRQLPEEGLKFMVYLQKENIIDESGMPKERFSAEFPKEGPSILRIQQVVRGDSAAYFCASSPPGTSGYEQYFGPGTRLTVT.

The gene calls are TRBV11-2 and TRBJ2-1, with 11 bases matching TRBD2. This CDR3 spans 15 amino acids. After removal of 5 bases from V and 9 bases from J, the junction contained 9 bases not matched to a gene. Germline values: CDR1 SGHAT, CDR2 FQNNGV. The CDR3 DNA follows: TGTGCCAGCAGCGAACTAGCGGGAGTCCCCACTGAGCAGTTCTTC. Translating gives CASSELAGVPTEQFF. The full variable domain, its missing parts supplied by reference TRBV11-2 and TRBJ2-1, is EAGVAQSPRYKIIEKRQSVAFWCNPISGHATLYWYQQILGQGPKLLIQFQNNGVVDDSQLPKDRFSAERLKGVDSTLKIQPAKLEDSAVYLCASSELAGVPTEQFFGPGTRLTVL.

A word on this clone: Additional DNA sequences in this sample encode the identical CDR3. The chain has TRBV27 and TRBJ2-7, with TRBD1 identical over 8 bases. V lost 2 bases to trimming and J lost 2 bases; unmatched junction nucleotides: 2. The length of the CDR3 is 14 residues. Germline V lookup: CDR1 MNHEY, CDR2 SMNVEV (reference sequence). The CDR3 region is CASSLGQGTYEQYF. The CDR3 region has the DNA TGTGCCAGCAGTTTAGGACAGGGCACCTACGAGCAGTACTTC.

This clone was seen only a few times. The rearrangement joins TRBV7-8 to TRBJ1-2; 9 nucleotides agree with TRBD1. The ends lost 1 base at V and 4 bases at J; junction bases unmatched: 4. There are 15 residues in the CDR3. In germline, CDR1 is SGHVS, CDR2 FQNEAQ. CDR3 coding DNA: TGTGCCAGCAGCTTAGACGGGACAGGGCTCTATGGCTACACCTTC. Its protein product is CASSLDGTGLYGYTF.

The genes are TRBV4-2 and TRBJ2-1, with 9 bases that match TRBD2. Germline CDR1 reads LGHNA; CDR2 reads YNFKEQ. The V and J ends lost 1 base and 3 bases, in that order; junction bases with no gene match: 7. This CDR3 spans 17 amino acids. The CDR3 sequence: CASSQAFSSGDYNEQFF. CDR3 in DNA: TGTGCCAGCAGCCAAGCCTTTTCTAGCGGGGACTACAATGAGCAGTTCTTC.

Regarding this clone: Other DNA sequences in the same sample also yield this CDR3. V gene TRBV11-2 combines with J gene TRBJ1-4, with D possibly being TRBD1 (6 bases). V was cut by 0 bases and J by 7 bases, with 6 bases left in between. This CDR3 has 13 residues. Germline V gene sequence: CDR1 SGHAT, CDR2 FQNNGV. CDR3 bases: TGTGCCAGCAGCTTAGACAGGGGTGAAAAACTGTTTTTT. This encodes CASSLDRGEKLFF.

The chain has TRBV30 and TRBJ2-6; 12 bases line up with TRBD1. The CDR3 runs to 15 residues. With V trimmed by 6 bases and J by 2 bases, 2 bases remained unmatched. Germline assignment: CDR1 GTSNPN and CDR2 SVGIG (reference sequence). The CDR3, as DNA: TGTGCCTGCGGGACAGGGGGCGCTGGGGCCAACGTCCTGACTTTC. Translation gives CACGTGGAGANVLTF.

In its sample, this clone was seen a few times. V and J are TRBV28 and TRBJ1-5; tentative D call: TRBD1 (5 bases). Germline V CDR1 and CDR2: MDHEN, SYDVKM. This CDR3 spans 13 amino acids. V gave up 4 bases and J gave up 3 bases, with 7 bases separating them. CDR3 nucleotides: TGTGCCAGCAGTTCACAGGTCAATCAGCCCCAGCATTTT. Translated: CASSSQVNQPQHF.

This sequence joins TRBV7-2 and TRBJ1-2, with D possibly TRBD1 on 6 matching bases. CDR1 is SGHTA and CDR2 is FQGNSA in the germline V gene. This CDR3 comprises 17 residues. Trimming took off 3 bases at V and 4 bases at J, with 21 bases between the two ends. The CDR3 sequence: CASSFDLFQGLGYGYTF. In DNA, the CDR3 is TGTGCCAGCAGCTTCGATCTGTTCCAGGGGTTAGGCTATGGCTACACCTTC.

This sequence joins TRBV18 and TRBJ2-3; 11 bases line up with TRBD1. With 1 base clipped from V and 4 bases from J, the junction kept 10 bases outside the gene matches. The CDR3 is made up of 18 amino acids. Germline V gene sequence: CDR1 KGHSH, CDR2 LQKENI. The chain's CDR3 is CASSPQEAGQGASDTQYF. Here the CDR3 DNA reads TGTGCCAGCTCACCACAGGAGGCCGGACAGGGGGCGTCAGATACGCAGTATTTT.

The table lists this clone with a count of one. This sequence joins TRBV30 and TRBJ1-1, with 8 bases lining up with TRBD1. This CDR3 is built from 13 residues. J lost 3 bases, V lost 4 bases, and 4 bases had no gene match. Looked up from germline, CDR1 is GTSNPN and CDR2 is SVGIG (reference sequence). The CDR3 bases are TGTGCCTGGACTCGGACAGGGCACACTGAAGCTTTCTTT. Encoded protein: CAWTRTGHTEAFF.

The rearrangement joins TRBV7-9 to TRBJ2-7; 8 nucleotides match TRBD1. The CDR3 is 13 amino acids. The germline gives CDR1 SEHNR, CDR2 FQNEAQ (reference sequence). V shed 4 bases, J shed 5 bases, and the junction held 4 bases outside the gene matches. The CDR3 region is CASSSGQGHEQYF. The DNA for the CDR3 is TGTGCCAGCAGCTCCGGACAGGGCCACGAGCAGTACTTC.

This clone was picked up one time. The rearrangement joins TRBV6-6 to TRBJ1-5, with D maybe TRBD1 (6 bases). Germline assignment: CDR1 MNHNY and CDR2 SVGAGI (reference sequence). The V end lost 5 bases, the J end lost 3 bases, and 11 bases lay between the germline ends. The length of the CDR3 is 14 residues. DNA of the CDR3: TGTGCCAGCAGTAACCACAGGGACAATCAGCCCCAGCATTTT. Its translation: CASSNHRDNQPQHF.

The V and J genes are TRBV6-1 and TRBJ1-5, with TRBD1 identical over 7 bases. V was clipped by 4 bases and J by 6 bases; unmatched bases: 6. CDR1 MNHNS and CDR2 SASEGT come from the germline V gene. The CDR3 contains 14 residues. The CDR3 DNA follows: TGTGCCAGCAGTGGAGACAGGGAAAGTCAGCCCCAGCATTTT. It specifies CASSGDRESQPQHF.

The chain carries TRBV7-8 and TRBJ2-2, with unresolved D. Germline-derived CDR1 and CDR2 are SGHVS and FQNEAQ. V was pared by 5 bases and J by 1 base, with 14 bases between. This CDR3 contains 16 residues. The CDR3 region is CASSPQLGLNTGELFF. The CDR3 nucleotides are TGTGCCAGCAGCCCCCAGTTGGGGTTGAACACCGGGGAGCTGTTTTTT.

The chain carries TRBV5-1 and TRBJ2-5; maybe TRBD2 (6 bases). V gave up 0 bases and J gave up 4 bases, with 13 bases separating them. The CDR3 has 15 amino acids. Germline CDR1 and CDR2: SGHRS and YFSETQ. This CDR3 reads CASSLAGGSGETQYF. CDR3 nucleotides: TGCGCCAGCAGCTTGGCCGGGGGTAGCGGAGAGACCCAGTACTTC.

The V and J genes are TRBV30 and TRBJ1-4, with 8 bases fitting TRBD1. With 8 bases clipped from V and 6 bases from J, the junction kept 8 bases outside the gene matches. Per the germline V gene, CDR1 is GTSNPN and CDR2 is SVGIG (reference sequence). The CDR3 covers 13 residues. CDR3 in DNA: TGTGCCAGTGGACAGGGAGGGGATGAAAAACTGTTTTTT. Residues: CASGQGGDEKLFF.

The genes are TRBV11-1 and TRBJ1-1; D remains unclear. V was cut by 0 bases and J by 4 bases, with 6 bases left in between. Germline V gene sequence: CDR1 SGHAT, CDR2 FQDESV (reference sequence). The CDR3 loop spans 13 amino acids. CDR3 residues: CASSLALGTEAFF. As DNA, the CDR3 is TGTGCCAGCAGCTTAGCTTTGGGCACTGAAGCTTTCTTT.